This is a list of T cell receptor beta chains from one sample in a study of cytomegalovirus exposure and HLA in healthy donors. Produced via immunoSEQ multiplex PCR; TCRdb's table is partial and in-frame only. The data contain 200,000 or so clones, approximately 81% of them singletons. Specimen: PBMCs. The receptors stem from a man aged 45 to 65 in good health and CMV-seronegative. The CDR3 runs from the conserved cysteine through the conserved F or W. The D gene is left open where the match is weak. Size is stated for part of the rows, as once, few or many counts, or as a class when the clone is expanded.

j_gene	d_gene	abundance	v_gene	CDR3aa	CDR3nt
TRBJ2-3	TRBD1	NA	TRBV5-1	CASSVRDRASTDTQYF	TGCGCCAGCAGCGTCCGGGACAGGGCGAGCACAGATACGCAGTATTTT
TRBJ2-7	NA	NA	TRBV18	CASSTTESYEQYF	TGTGCCAGCTCAACGACAGAATCCTACGAGCAGTACTTC
TRBJ2-5	NA	NA	TRBV4-3	CASSQAQGGETQYF	TGCGCCAGCAGCCAAGCCCAGGGTGGAGAGACCCAGTACTTC
TRBJ2-2	NA	NA	TRBV9	CASSVEHRTTGELFF	TGTGCCAGCAGCGTAGAACACCGAACCACCGGGGAGCTGTTTTTT
TRBJ2-1	TRBD2	NA	TRBV7-9	CASSLASGGAYNEQFF	TGTGCCAGCAGCTTAGCTAGCGGGGGGGCCTACAATGAGCAGTTCTTC
TRBJ2-7	TRBD1	NA	TRBV19	CASSPRTGIGAYEQYF	TGTGCCAGTAGTCCTCGGACAGGGATTGGAGCCTACGAGCAGTACTTC
TRBJ2-7	NA	NA	TRBV18	CASSPTLTDEQYF	TGTGCCAGCTCACCAACCCTAACAGACGAGCAGTACTTC
TRBJ2-3	NA	NA	TRBV9	CASSVASGGTDTQYF	TGTGCCAGCAGCGTAGCTTCGGGTGGGACAGATACGCAGTATTTT
TRBJ2-3	NA	NA	TRBV18	CASSLVLGTDTQYF	TGTGCCAGCTCACTTGTTCTCGGGACAGATACGCAGTATTTT
TRBJ2-1	TRBD2	NA	TRBV13	CASSLGLAGDNEQFF	TGTGCCAGCAGCTTAGGACTAGCGGGAGACAATGAGCAGTTCTTC
TRBJ1-6	NA	once	TRBV7-2	CASSRPGTQHNSPLHF	TGTGCCAGCAGTCGCCCGGGGACACAGCATAATTCACCCCTCCACTTT
TRBJ1-1	TRBD1	NA	TRBV5-1	CASSYVPGQGLNTEAFF	TGCGCCAGCAGCTATGTCCCGGGACAGGGATTGAACACTGAAGCTTTCTTT
TRBJ2-1	NA	NA	TRBV10-3	CAITKEERAEQFF	TGTGCCATCACAAAGGAGGAGAGGGCTGAGCAGTTCTTC
TRBJ1-4	NA	NA	TRBV27	CASSLRREAEKLFF	TGTGCCAGCAGTCTCCGCAGGGAGGCTGAAAAACTGTTTTTT
TRBJ1-2	NA	NA	TRBV7-2	CASSDGEAYGYTF	TGTGCCAGCAGCGACGGTGAGGCCTATGGCTACACCTTC
TRBJ1-4	TRBD1	NA	TRBV5-5	CASSLETGNNEKLFF	TGTGCCAGCAGCTTGGAGACAGGGAATAACGAAAAACTGTTTTTT
TRBJ1-1	NA	few	TRBV29-1	CSAGWSGGTEAFF	TGCAGCGCCGGATGGAGCGGGGGCACTGAAGCTTTCTTT
TRBJ2-1	TRBD2	few	TRBV7-6	CASSWGGDNEQFF	TGTGCCAGCAGCTGGGGGGGGGACAATGAGCAGTTCTTC
TRBJ1-1	NA	NA	TRBV14	CASSQDRVNEAFF	TGTGCCAGCAGCCAAGATAGAGTGAACGAAGCTTTCTTT
TRBJ1-6	NA	NA	TRBV4-3	CASSQDEANSPLHF	TGCGCCAGCAGCCAAGACGAGGCCAATTCACCCCTCCACTTT
TRBJ2-3	NA	few	TRBV5-6	CASSWDITDTQYF	TGTGCCAGCAGCTGGGACATCACAGATACGCAGTATTTT
TRBJ2-7	NA	NA	TRBV4-1	CASSLDVGGAVYEQYF	TGCGCCAGCAGCCTCGATGTGGGGGGGGCGGTCTACGAGCAGTACTTC
TRBJ2-3	NA	NA	TRBV7-2	CASTPGGTSQESQYF	TGTGCCAGCACCCCAGGGGGGACTTCCCAAGAGTCCCAGTATTTT
TRBJ2-2	NA	NA	TRBV10-3	CAIKETVNTGELFF	TGTGCCATCAAGGAGACAGTAAACACCGGGGAGCTGTTTTTT
TRBJ1-5	TRBD1	NA	TRBV11-1	CASSSRDRVFYNQPQHF	TGTGCCAGCAGCTCCCGGGACAGGGTTTTTTACAATCAGCCCCAGCATTTT
TRBJ1-2	NA	NA	TRBV9	CASSVAGINYGYTF	TGTGCCAGCAGCGTAGCAGGGATTAACTATGGCTACACCTTC
TRBJ2-1	NA	NA	TRBV5-6	CASSLDRPFKREQFF	TGTGCCAGCAGCTTGGACAGGCCCTTTAAGAGGGAGCAGTTCTTC
TRBJ1-3	TRBD1	NA	TRBV5-1	CASSLVTGLSGNTIYF	TGCGCCAGCAGCTTGGTGACAGGGCTCTCTGGAAACACCATATATTTT
TRBJ2-3	TRBD2	NA	TRBV5-1	CASSWGLAADTQYF	TGCGCCAGCAGCTGGGGACTAGCGGCAGATACGCAGTATTTT
TRBJ2-7	NA	few	TRBV6-5	CATREDYEQYF	TGTGCCACCAGGGAGGATTACGAGCAGTACTTC
TRBJ1-5	TRBD1	NA	TRBV27	CASSRTGEGQPQHF	TGTGCCAGCAGTAGGACAGGGGAGGGTCAGCCCCAGCATTTT
TRBJ1-1	TRBD1	NA	TRBV4-3	CASSQGGTGKTEAFF	TGCGCCAGCAGCCAAGGGGGGACAGGTAAAACTGAAGCTTTCTTT
TRBJ2-3	TRBD1	few	TRBV27	CASSQTPGQGADTQYF	TGTGCCAGCAGTCAAACCCCGGGACAGGGGGCAGATACGCAGTATTTT
TRBJ1-1	NA	NA	TRBV7-2	CASSFRSGVSTEAFF	TGTGCCAGCAGCTTCAGATCAGGGGTTTCCACTGAAGCTTTCTTT
TRBJ1-4	NA	few	TRBV4-2	CASSQDSDSLNEKLFF	TGTGCCAGCAGCCAAGATTCGGACAGTTTAAATGAAAAACTGTTTTTT
TRBJ1-2	NA	NA	TRBV25-1	CASSEPGGRGYGYTF	TGTGCCAGCAGTGAACCGGGGGGCCGGGGCTATGGCTACACCTTC
TRBJ1-3	NA	few	TRBV13	CASRPQTDSGNTIYF	TGTGCCAGCAGGCCGCAAACAGACTCTGGAAACACCATATATTTT
TRBJ1-1	TRBD1	NA	TRBV5-5	CASSSIGRGIRRNTEAFF	TGTGCCAGCAGCTCGATCGGCAGGGGGATTAGACGGAACACTGAAGCTTTCTTT
TRBJ2-1	TRBD2	many	TRBV7-2	CASSPMGGGYNEQFF	TGTGCCAGCAGCCCGATGGGCGGGGGTTACAATGAGCAGTTCTTC
TRBJ1-3	NA	NA	TRBV7-2	CASTLGGASSGNTIYF	TGTGCCAGCACCTTGGGTGGGGCGTCTTCGGGAAACACCATATATTTT
TRBJ2-1	TRBD2	NA	TRBV4-1	CASSQGTSGPWRDEQFF	TGCGCCAGCAGCCAGGGGACTAGCGGTCCCTGGAGGGATGAGCAGTTCTTC
TRBJ2-3	NA	NA	TRBV30	CAWSPGTSPPTDTQYF	TGTGCCTGGAGTCCCGGGACTTCGCCCCCCACAGATACGCAGTATTTT
TRBJ1-2	NA	few	TRBV4-3	CASSQVGALGGYTF	TGCGCCAGCAGCCAAGTAGGGGCCTTGGGTGGCTACACCTTC
TRBJ1-2	NA	few	TRBV2	CASSEATGYGYTF	TGTGCCAGCAGTGAGGCGACAGGCTATGGCTACACCTTC
TRBJ2-7	NA	NA	TRBV7-9	CASSPLSPYEQYF	TGTGCCAGCAGCCCTTTATCCCCCTACGAGCAGTACTTC
TRBJ1-2	NA	NA	TRBV4-1	CASSHTTGSGYGYTF	TGCGCCAGCAGCCATACCACCGGGAGCGGCTATGGCTACACCTTC
TRBJ1-4	NA	NA	TRBV10-3	CATSTADEKLFF	TGTGCCACCAGTACTGCGGATGAAAAACTGTTTTTT
TRBJ2-1	NA	NA	TRBV7-2	CASSPGPGRGNEQFF	TGTGCCAGCAGCCCCGGACCGGGGAGAGGCAATGAGCAGTTCTTC
TRBJ2-1	NA	NA	TRBV4-1	CASSQGQFNEQFF	TGCGCCAGCAGCCAAGGACAGTTCAATGAGCAGTTCTTC